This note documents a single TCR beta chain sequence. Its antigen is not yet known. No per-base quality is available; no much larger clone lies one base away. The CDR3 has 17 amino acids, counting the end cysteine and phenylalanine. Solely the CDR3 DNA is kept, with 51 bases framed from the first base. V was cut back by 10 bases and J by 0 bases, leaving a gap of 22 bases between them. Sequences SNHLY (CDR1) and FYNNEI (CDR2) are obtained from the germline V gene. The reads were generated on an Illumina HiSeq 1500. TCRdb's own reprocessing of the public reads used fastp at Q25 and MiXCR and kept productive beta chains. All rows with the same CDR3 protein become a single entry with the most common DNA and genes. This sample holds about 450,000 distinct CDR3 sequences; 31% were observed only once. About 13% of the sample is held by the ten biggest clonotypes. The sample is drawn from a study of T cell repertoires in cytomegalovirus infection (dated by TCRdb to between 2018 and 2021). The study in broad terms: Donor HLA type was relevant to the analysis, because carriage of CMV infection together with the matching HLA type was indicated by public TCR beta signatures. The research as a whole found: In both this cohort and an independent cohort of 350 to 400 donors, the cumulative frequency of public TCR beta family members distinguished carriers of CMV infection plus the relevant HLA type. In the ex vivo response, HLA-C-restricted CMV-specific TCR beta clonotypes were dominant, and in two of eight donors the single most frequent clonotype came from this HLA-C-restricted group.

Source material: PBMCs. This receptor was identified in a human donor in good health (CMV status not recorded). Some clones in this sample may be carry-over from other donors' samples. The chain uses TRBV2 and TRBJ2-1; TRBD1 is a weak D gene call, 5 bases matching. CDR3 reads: CAIWGRVPSSSYNEQFF. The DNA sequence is TGTGCCATCTGGGGCAGGGTCCCTTCAAGCTCCTACAATGAGCAGTTCTTC.